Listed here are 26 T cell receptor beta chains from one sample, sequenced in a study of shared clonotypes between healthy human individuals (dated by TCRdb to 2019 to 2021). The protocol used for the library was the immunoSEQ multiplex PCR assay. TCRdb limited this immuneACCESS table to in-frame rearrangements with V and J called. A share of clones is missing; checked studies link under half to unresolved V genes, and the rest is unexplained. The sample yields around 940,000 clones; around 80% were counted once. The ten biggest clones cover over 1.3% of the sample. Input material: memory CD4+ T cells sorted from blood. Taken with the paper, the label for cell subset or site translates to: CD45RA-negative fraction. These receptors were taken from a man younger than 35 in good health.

The CDR3 DNA reads as TGTGCCAGCAGTGAATATGCAGGGGGCGGTTCACCCCTCCACTTT. Protein sequence: CASSEYAGGGSPLHF. The V gene is TRBV25-1, the J gene TRBJ1-6; 8 bases match TRBD1. J was trimmed by 9 bases and V by 0 bases; bases with no gene match: 4. The CDR3 consists of 15 residues. Germline loops: CDR1 MGHDK, CDR2 SYGVNS.

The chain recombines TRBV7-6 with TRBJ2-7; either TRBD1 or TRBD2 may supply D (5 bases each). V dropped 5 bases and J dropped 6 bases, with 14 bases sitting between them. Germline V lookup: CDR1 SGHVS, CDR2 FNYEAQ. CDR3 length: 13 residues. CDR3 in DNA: TGTGCCAGCAGCCCCTCTTTGGGGGTCGAGCAGTACTTC. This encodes CASSPSLGVEQYF.

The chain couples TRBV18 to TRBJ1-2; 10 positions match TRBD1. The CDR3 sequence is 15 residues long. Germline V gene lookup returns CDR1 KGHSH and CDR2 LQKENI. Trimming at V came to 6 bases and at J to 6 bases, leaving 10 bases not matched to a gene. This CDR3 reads CASSPADGTGDGYTF. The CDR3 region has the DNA TGTGCCAGCTCCCCCGCGGATGGGACAGGGGATGGCTACACCTTC.

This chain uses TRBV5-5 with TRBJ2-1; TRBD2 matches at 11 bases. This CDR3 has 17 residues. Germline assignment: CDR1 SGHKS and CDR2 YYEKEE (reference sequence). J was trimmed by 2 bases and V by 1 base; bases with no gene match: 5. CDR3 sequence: CASSLFGTSGTYNEQFF. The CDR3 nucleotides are TGTGCCAGCAGCTTGTTTGGGACTAGCGGTACCTACAATGAGCAGTTCTTC.

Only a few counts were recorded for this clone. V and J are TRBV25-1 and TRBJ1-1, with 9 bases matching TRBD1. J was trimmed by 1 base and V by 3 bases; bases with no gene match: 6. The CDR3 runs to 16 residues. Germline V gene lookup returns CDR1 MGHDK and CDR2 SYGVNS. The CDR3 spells CASSDTGGARNTEAFF. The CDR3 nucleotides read TGTGCCAGCAGTGACACAGGGGGCGCGAGGAACACTGAAGCTTTCTTT.

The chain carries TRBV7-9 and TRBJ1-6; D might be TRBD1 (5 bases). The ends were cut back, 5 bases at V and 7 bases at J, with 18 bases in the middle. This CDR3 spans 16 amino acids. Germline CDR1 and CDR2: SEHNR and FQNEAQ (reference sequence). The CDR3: CASSTPPGTGNSPLHF. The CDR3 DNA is TGTGCCAGCAGCACACCGCCCGGGACGGGGAATTCACCCCTCCACTTT.

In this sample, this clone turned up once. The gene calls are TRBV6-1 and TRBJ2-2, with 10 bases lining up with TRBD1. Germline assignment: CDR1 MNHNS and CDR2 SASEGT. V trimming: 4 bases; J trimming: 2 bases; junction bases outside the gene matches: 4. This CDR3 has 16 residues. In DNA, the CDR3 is TGTGCCAGCAGTGCCAGACAGGGGGCAAACACCGGGGAGCTGTTTTTT. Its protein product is CASSARQGANTGELFF.

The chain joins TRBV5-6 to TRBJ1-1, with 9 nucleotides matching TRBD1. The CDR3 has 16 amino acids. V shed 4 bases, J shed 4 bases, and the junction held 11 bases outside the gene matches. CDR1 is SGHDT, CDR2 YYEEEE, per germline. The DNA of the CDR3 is TGTGCCAGCAGCCCGGACAGGGGACTACGGGGCACTGAAGCTTTCTTT. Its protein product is CASSPDRGLRGTEAFF.

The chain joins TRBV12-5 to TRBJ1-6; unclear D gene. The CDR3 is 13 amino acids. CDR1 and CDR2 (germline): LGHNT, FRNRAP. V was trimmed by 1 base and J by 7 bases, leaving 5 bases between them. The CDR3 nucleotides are TGTGCTAGTGGTTTGGACCTAAATTCACCCCTCCACTTT. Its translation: CASGLDLNSPLHF.

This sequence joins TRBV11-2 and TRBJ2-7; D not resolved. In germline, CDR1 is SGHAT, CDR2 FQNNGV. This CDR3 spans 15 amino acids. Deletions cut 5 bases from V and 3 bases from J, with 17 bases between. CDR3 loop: CASSPRRLKVYEQYF. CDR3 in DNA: TGTGCCAGCAGCCCTAGAAGGCTGAAAGTCTACGAGCAGTACTTC.

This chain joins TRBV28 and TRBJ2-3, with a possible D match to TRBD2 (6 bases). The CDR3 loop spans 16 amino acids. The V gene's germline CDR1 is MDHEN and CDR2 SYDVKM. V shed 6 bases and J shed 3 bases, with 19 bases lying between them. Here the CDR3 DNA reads TGTGCCAGCAGCCCGCTTGGAGGGAAGGGGACAGATACGCAGTATTTT. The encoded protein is CASSPLGGKGTDTQYF. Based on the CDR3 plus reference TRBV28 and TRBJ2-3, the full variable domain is DVKVTQSSRYLVKRTGEKVFLECVQDMDHENMFWYRQDPGLGLRLIYFSYDVKMKEKGDIPEGYSVSREKKERFSLILESASTNQTSMYLCASSPLGGKGTDTQYFGPGTRLTVL.

CDR3 nucleotide sequence: TGTGCCAGCACCCCGGGGGGGCGGAAGGACGAGCAGTACTTC. This encodes CASTPGGRKDEQYF. This chain uses TRBV28 with TRBJ2-7; 8 bases fit TRBD2. CDR1 is MDHEN, CDR2 SYDVKM, per germline. This CDR3 is 14 amino acids long. Trimming cost V 7 bases and J 5 bases; bases outside gene matches: 10.

The CDR3 sequence is CASNRQGNYGYTF. DNA for the CDR3: TGTGCCAGCAACAGACAGGGGAACTATGGCTACACCTTC. This rearrangement joins TRBV2 to TRBJ1-2; 8 bases line up with TRBD1. V was clipped by 7 bases and J by 2 bases; unmatched bases: 3. From germline, CDR1 is SNHLY and CDR2 FYNNEI. This CDR3 has 13 residues.

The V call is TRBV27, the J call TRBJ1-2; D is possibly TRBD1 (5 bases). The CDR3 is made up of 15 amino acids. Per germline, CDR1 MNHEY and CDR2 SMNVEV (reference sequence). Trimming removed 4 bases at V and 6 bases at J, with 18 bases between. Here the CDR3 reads CASSSPLRDPNGYTF. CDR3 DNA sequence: TGTGCCAGCAGTTCTCCCCTCAGGGATCCTAATGGCTACACCTTC.

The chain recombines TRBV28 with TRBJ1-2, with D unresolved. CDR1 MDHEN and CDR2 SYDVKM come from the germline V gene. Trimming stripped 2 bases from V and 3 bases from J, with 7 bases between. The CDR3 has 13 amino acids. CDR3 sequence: CASSLRDYYGYTF. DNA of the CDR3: TGTGCCAGCAGTTTACGGGATTACTATGGCTACACCTTC.

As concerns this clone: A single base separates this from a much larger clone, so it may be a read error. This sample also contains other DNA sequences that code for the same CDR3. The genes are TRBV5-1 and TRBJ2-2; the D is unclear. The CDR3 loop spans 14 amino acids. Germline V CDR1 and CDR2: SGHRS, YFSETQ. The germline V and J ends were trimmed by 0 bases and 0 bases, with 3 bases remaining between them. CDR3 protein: CASSLGANTGELFF. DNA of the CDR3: TGCGCCAGCAGCTTGGGGGCGAACACCGGGGAGCTGTTTTTT.

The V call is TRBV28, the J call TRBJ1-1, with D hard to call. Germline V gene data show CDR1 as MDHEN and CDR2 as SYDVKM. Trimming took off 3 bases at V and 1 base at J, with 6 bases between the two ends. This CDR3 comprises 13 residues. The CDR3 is CASSFKGNTEAFF. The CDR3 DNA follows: TGTGCCAGCAGTTTTAAGGGGAACACTGAAGCTTTCTTT.

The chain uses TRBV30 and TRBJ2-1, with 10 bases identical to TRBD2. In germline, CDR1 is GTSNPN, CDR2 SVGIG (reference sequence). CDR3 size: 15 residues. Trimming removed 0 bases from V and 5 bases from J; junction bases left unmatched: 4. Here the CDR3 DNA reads TGTGCCTGGAGTGTAGGTGGACTAGCGGACAATGAGCAGTTCTTC. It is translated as CAWSVGGLADNEQFF.

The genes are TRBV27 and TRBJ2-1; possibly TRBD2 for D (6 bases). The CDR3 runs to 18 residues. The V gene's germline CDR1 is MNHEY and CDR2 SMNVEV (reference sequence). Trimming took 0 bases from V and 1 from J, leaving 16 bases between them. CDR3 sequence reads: CASSLSPHLASSYNEQFF. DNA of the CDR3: TGTGCCAGCAGTTTATCCCCCCATCTAGCGTCATCCTACAATGAGCAGTTCTTC.

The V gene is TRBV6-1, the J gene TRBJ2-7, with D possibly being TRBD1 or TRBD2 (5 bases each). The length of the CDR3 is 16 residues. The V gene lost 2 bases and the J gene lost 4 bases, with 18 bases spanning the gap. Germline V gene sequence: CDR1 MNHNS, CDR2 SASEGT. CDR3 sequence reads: CASSELTKAQAYEQYF. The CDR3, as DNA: TGTGCCAGCAGTGAATTGACTAAAGCACAGGCTTACGAGCAGTACTTC.

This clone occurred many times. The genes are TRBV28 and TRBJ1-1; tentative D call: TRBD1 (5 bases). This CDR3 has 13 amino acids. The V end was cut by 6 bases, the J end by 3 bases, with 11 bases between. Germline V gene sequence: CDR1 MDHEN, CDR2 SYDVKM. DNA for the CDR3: TGTGCCAGCAGAGGAGGGACCCACACTGAAGCTTTCTTT. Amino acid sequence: CASRGGTHTEAFF. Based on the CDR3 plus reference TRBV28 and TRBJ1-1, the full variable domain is DVKVTQSSRYLVKRTGEKVFLECVQDMDHENMFWYRQDPGLGLRLIYFSYDVKMKEKGDIPEGYSVSREKKERFSLILESASTNQTSMYLCASRGGTHTEAFFGQGTRLTVV.

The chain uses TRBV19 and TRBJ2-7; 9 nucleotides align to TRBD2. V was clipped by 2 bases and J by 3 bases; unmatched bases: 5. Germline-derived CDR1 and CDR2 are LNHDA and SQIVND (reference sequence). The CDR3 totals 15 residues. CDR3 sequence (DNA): TGTGCCAGTAGTATAAGCCCTAGCGGGGACTACGAGCAGTACTTC. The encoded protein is CASSISPSGDYEQYF.

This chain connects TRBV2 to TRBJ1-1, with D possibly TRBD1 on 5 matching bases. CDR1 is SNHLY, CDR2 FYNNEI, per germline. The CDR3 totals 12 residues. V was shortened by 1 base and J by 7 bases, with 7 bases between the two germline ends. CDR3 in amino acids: CASSEDGGEAFF. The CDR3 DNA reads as TGTGCCAGCAGTGAAGATGGGGGTGAAGCTTTCTTT.

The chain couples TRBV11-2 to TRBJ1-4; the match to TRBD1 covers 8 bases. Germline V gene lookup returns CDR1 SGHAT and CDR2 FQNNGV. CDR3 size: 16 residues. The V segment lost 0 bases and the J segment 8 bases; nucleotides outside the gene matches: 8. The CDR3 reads CASSLDSTGTGEKLFF. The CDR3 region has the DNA TGTGCCAGCAGCTTAGATTCCACAGGGACAGGAGAAAAACTGTTTTTT.

CDR3 region: CASSPSWTGNSPLHF. CDR3 DNA sequence: TGTGCCAGCAGCCCCTCTTGGACAGGGAATTCACCCCTCCACTTT. The chain employs TRBV5-8 and TRBJ1-6, with TRBD1 identical over 8 bases. The V segment lost 4 bases and the J segment 7 bases; nucleotides outside the gene matches: 7. This CDR3 region has 15 residues. Germline V gene data show CDR1 as SGHTS and CDR2 as YDEGEE.

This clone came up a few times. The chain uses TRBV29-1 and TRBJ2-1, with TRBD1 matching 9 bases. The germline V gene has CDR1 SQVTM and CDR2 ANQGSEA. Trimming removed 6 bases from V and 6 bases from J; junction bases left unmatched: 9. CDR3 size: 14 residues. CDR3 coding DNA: TGCAGCGTGGGACAGGGAAAGCTTGCCAATGAGCAGTTCTTC. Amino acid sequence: CSVGQGKLANEQFF.